The 4 T cell receptor beta chains below were found in one sample sequenced in a study of blood T cell repertoires in COVID-19. Sequencing was performed with immunoSEQ multiplex PCR; in TCRdb, only in-frame clones are kept and a portion is missing. The sample consists of hundreds of thousands of clones, 88% of them appearing once. Sequences were obtained from peripheral blood. These receptors came from a woman aged 25-40 years with COVID-19, enrolled during active disease.

This clone was seen only once. The rearrangement joins TRBV7-6 to TRBJ1-5; 8 bases are a match to TRBD1. V was clipped by 0 bases and J by 2 bases; unmatched bases: 3. In germline, CDR1 is SGHVS, CDR2 FNYEAQ. The CDR3 loop spans 16 amino acids. The CDR3 is CASSLASGQGNQPQHF. The CDR3 nucleotides read TGTGCCAGCAGCTTAGCATCGGGACAGGGCAATCAGCCCCAGCATTTT.

The CDR3, as DNA: TGCGCCAGCAGCTTGATGGGACAGGGGGGGTTCGGTTCACCCCTCCACTTT. Residues: CASSLMGQGGFGSPLHF. The rearrangement uses TRBV5-1 and TRBJ1-6; 11 bases are a match to TRBD1. This CDR3 spans 17 amino acids. The V and J ends lost 1 base and 9 bases, in that order; junction bases with no gene match: 9. From germline, CDR1 is SGHRS and CDR2 YFSETQ.

This chain joins TRBV11-2 and TRBJ1-6; maybe TRBD1 (6 bases). CDR1 is SGHAT, CDR2 FQNNGV, per germline. The germline V and J ends were trimmed by 0 bases and 5 bases, with 11 bases remaining between them. This CDR3 has 16 residues. The CDR3 region is CASSLELGANNSPLHF. CDR3 in DNA: TGTGCCAGCAGCTTAGAGCTGGGGGCGAATAATTCACCCCTCCACTTT.

The CDR3 DNA sequence: TGTGCCAGCAGCTACCGACTCGGGAATGAAAAACTGTTTTTT. Translation gives CASSYRLGNEKLFF. The chain couples TRBV7-9 to TRBJ1-4; D is uncertain. The V and J ends lost 4 bases and 5 bases respectively, with 11 bases between them. Germline CDR1 and CDR2: SEHNR and FQNEAQ (reference sequence). The CDR3 spans 14 residues.